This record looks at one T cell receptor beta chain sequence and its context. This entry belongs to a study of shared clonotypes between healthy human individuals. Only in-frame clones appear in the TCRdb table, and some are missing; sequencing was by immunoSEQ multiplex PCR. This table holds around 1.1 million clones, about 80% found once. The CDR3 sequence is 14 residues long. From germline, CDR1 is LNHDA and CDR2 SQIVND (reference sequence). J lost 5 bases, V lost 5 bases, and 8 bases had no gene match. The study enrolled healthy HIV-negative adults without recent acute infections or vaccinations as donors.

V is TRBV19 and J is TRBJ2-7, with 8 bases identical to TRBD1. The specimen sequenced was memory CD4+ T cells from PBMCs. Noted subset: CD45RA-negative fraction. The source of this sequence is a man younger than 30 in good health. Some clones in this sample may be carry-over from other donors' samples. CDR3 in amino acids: CASSRSGGIDEQYF. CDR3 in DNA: TGTGCCAGTAGTCGGTCAGGGGGCATCGACGAGCAGTACTTC. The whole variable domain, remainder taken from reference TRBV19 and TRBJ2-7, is DGGITQSPKYLFRKEGQNVTLSCEQNLNHDAMYWYRQDPGQGLRLIYYSQIVNDFQKGDIAEGYSVSREKKESFPLTVTSAQKNPTAFYLCASSRSGGIDEQYFGPGTRLTVT.